Described below is a single TCR beta chain sequence and its context. This entry comes from a study of control samples from healthy donors and cancer patients. Profiled with immunoSEQ multiplex PCR; TCRdb holds only in-frame clones, not every one. The sample yields tens of thousands of clones, around 94% seen once. The source is a man under 40 in good health. Sequences were obtained from blood.

The CDR3 protein is CASSVSGGTNTGELFF. The CDR3 DNA follows: TGTGCCAGCAGCGTCAGCGGGGGGACGAACACCGGGGAGCTGTTTTTT. V usage is TRBV9 and J usage is TRBJ2-2; 9 bases map to TRBD2. Per the germline V gene, CDR1 is SGDLS and CDR2 is YYNGEE. J lost 0 bases, V lost 2 bases, and 2 bases had no gene match. CDR3 size: 16 residues.